This TCR beta chain was sequenced in a study of blood T cell repertoires in COVID-19. Produced via immunoSEQ multiplex PCR; TCRdb's table is partial and in-frame only. The sample lists about 50,000 clones, about 89% occurring once. The CDR3 consists of 16 residues. In germline, CDR1 is SGHRS, CDR2 YFSETQ. Unmatched junction bases numbered 5, after V lost 3 bases and J lost 2 bases. The clonotype comes from a human donor in a cohort sampled during active COVID-19. The sample taken for sequencing was peripheral blood. The chain has TRBV5-1 and TRBJ1-6, with 7 bases fitting TRBD1. The CDR3 region has the DNA TGCGCCAGCAGCTCAGGGGGTTTGACCTATAATTCACCCCTCCACTTT. It translates to CASSSGGLTYNSPLHF.